This is a list of T cell receptor beta chains from one sample in a study of cytomegalovirus exposure and HLA in healthy donors. Using immunoSEQ multiplex PCR, the repertoire was profiled, and TCRdb retains in-frame clones only, with some absent. The profile shows roughly 200,000 clones, approximately 85% of them singletons. Sequenced input: PBMCs. Every receptor here comes from a woman aged 45-65 years in good health and CMV-seronegative. The CDR3 runs from the conserved cysteine through the conserved F or W. Each record gives: V gene, D gene, clone size, J gene, CDR3 DNA, CDR3 protein. The D gene is left open where the match is weak. For some rows the clone size is stated as once, few or many, or as a class when expanded; others skip it.

>TRBV19|TRBD1|.|TRBJ2-7
TGTGCCAGTAGTCCACGGGGACAGGGCTACGAGCAGTACTTC
CASSPRGQGYEQYF
>TRBV6-5|TRBD1|.|TRBJ1-1
TGTGCCAGCAGTTACGGGACAGGAGAAGCTTTCTTT
CASSYGTGEAFF
>TRBV7-8|.|.|TRBJ1-2
TGTGCCAGCAGCTTAGGGCAGGGGAACTACACCTTC
CASSLGQGNYTF
>TRBV7-8|TRBD1|.|TRBJ1-1
TGTGCCAGCAGCCGATTTGGACAGGGGGCCGCTGAAGCTTTCTTT
CASSRFGQGAAEAFF
>TRBV6-5|TRBD1|few|TRBJ2-2
TGTGCCAGCAGGAGGACAGGGGGCTCCGGGGAGCTGTTTTTT
CASRRTGGSGELFF
>TRBV10-3|TRBD1|.|TRBJ2-7
TGTGCCATCTCTCCAGGGGGAAACGAGCAGTACTTC
CAISPGGNEQYF
>TRBV11-2|.|.|TRBJ1-2
TGTGCCAGCAGCTTAGGGGTGTCCAGGAACTATGGCTACACCTTC
CASSLGVSRNYGYTF
>TRBV6-5|TRBD1|.|TRBJ1-1
TGTGCCAGCAGTTACACAACGACAGGGGCTGAAGCTTTCTTT
CASSYTTTGAEAFF
>TRBV9|TRBD2|few|TRBJ2-5
TGTGCCAGCAGCGTTCTAGGGACTAGCGGGAGTGAGACCCAGTACTTC
CASSVLGTSGSETQYF
>TRBV7-9|.|.|TRBJ2-7
TGTGCCAGCAGCTTAGCGGCCCTAACCAGGGAAGCAGGCGAGCAGTACTTC
CASSLAALTREAGEQYF
>TRBV5-4|.|.|TRBJ2-3
TGTGCCAGCAGCTTTCGCCTAACAGATACGCAGTATTTT
CASSFRLTDTQYF
>TRBV28|.|.|TRBJ1-2
TGTGCCAGCAGTTTAATAGAGGGGGTTGGACGTGGCTACACCTTC
CASSLIEGVGRGYTF
>TRBV9|.|once|TRBJ2-3
TGTGCCAGCAGCGTAGGGGGAGGGGGGGACACAGATACGCAGTATTTT
CASSVGGGGDTDTQYF
>TRBV2|.|.|TRBJ2-7
TGTGCCGGCAGTATGGGCAGCTACGAGCAGTACTTC
CAGSMGSYEQYF
>TRBV4-1|TRBD2|.|TRBJ2-1
TGCGCCAGCAGCCTCGCGCTAGCGGGAGGCGACAATGAGCAGTTCTTC
CASSLALAGGDNEQFF
>TRBV2|.|.|TRBJ2-1
TGTGCCAGCATTAGGACATTGGACAACAATGAGCAGTTCTTC
CASIRTLDNNEQFF
>TRBV4-3|.|once|TRBJ2-5
TGCGCCAGCAGCTCAGAGGCGTACCAAGAGACCCAGTACTTC
CASSSEAYQETQYF
>TRBV7-9|.|.|TRBJ2-7
TGTGCCAGCAGTCGGGGAGATTCCCCCTACGAGCAGTACTTC
CASSRGDSPYEQYF
>TRBV27|.|.|TRBJ1-1
TGTGCCAGCAGTTTACAGGAGGGCTCGAGTGAAGCTTTCTTT
CASSLQEGSSEAFF
>TRBV28|.|.|TRBJ2-7
TGTGCCAGCGCCTCCGCGGGCCCACCATTCGAGCAGTACTTC
CASASAGPPFEQYF
>TRBV7-8|TRBD1|.|TRBJ1-1
TGTGCCAGCAGCTCGAATGGACAGGGGATGAACACTGAAGCTTTCTTT
CASSSNGQGMNTEAFF
>TRBV6-1|.|.|TRBJ2-2
TGTGCCAGCAGTGCAGGGAACACCGGGGAGCTGTTTTTT
CASSAGNTGELFF
>TRBV30|TRBD1|.|TRBJ2-5
TGTGCCTGGACTTTGGACAGGGGGCGAGCAGAGACCCAGTACTTC
CAWTLDRGRAETQYF
>TRBV2|TRBD1|once|TRBJ2-1
TGTACCAGCAGTGTGGACAGGGGGCTCAATGAGCAGTTCTTC
CTSSVDRGLNEQFF
>TRBV15|TRBD1|.|TRBJ2-1
TGTGCCACCAGCAGGGACAGGGGGCCGTTGGTCTCCTACAATGAGCAGTTCTTC
CATSRDRGPLVSYNEQFF
>TRBV29-1|.|.|TRBJ1-3
TGCAGCGTTGCACAGCCTCACTCTGGAAACACCATATATTTT
CSVAQPHSGNTIYF
>TRBV7-9|.|.|TRBJ2-2
TGTGCCAGCAGCTTCTCGCTAAGCGGCCCGAACACCGGGGAGCTGTTTTTT
CASSFSLSGPNTGELFF
>TRBV18|.|.|TRBJ1-4
TGTGCCAGCTCACCAACATCGGGGGGGCTAACTAATGAAAAACTGTTTTTT
CASSPTSGGLTNEKLFF
>TRBV7-2|TRBD2|.|TRBJ2-1
TGTGCCAGCAGCGTCGGGACTAGCGGGGTCAATGAGCAGTTCTTC
CASSVGTSGVNEQFF
>TRBV15|TRBD2|once|TRBJ2-3
TGTGCCACCAGGGGGGGGAGCACAGATACGCAGTATTTT
CATRGGSTDTQYF
>TRBV6-5|.|.|TRBJ1-5
TGTGCCAGCAGTTACTCTCGGTATAGCAATCAGCCCCAGCATTTT
CASSYSRYSNQPQHF
>TRBV6-5|TRBD2|.|TRBJ2-3
TGTGCCAGCAGTTATGGACTAGCGGGAGTGGCAGATACGCAGTATTTT
CASSYGLAGVADTQYF
>TRBV19|.|.|TRBJ1-4
TGTGCCAGTAGTATGGCGGGGACTGCAACTAATGAAAAACTGTTTTTT
CASSMAGTATNEKLFF
>TRBV5-1|.|.|TRBJ2-1
TGCGCCAGCAGCTTGGCCGGGGGGCGCACCTACAATGAGCAGTTCTTC
CASSLAGGRTYNEQFF
>TRBV20-1|.|.|TRBJ2-7
TGCAGTGGACAAAATCTCTACGAGCAGTACTTC
CSGQNLYEQYF
>TRBV27|.|.|TRBJ2-7
TGTGCCAGCAGTCCGAGTAGGAGCAGTTACGAGCAGTACTTC
CASSPSRSSYEQYF
>TRBV27|.|.|TRBJ1-2
TGTGCCAGCAGTTCCACCTTATTTTCCGTCGACAGAGGAGGCTACACCTTC
CASSSTLFSVDRGGYTF
>TRBV30|.|.|TRBJ1-1
TGTGCCCGGGCCCCAGGGTTAGGTGGGAACACTGAAGCTTTCTTT
CARAPGLGGNTEAFF
>TRBV10-3|TRBD1|.|TRBJ2-7
TGTGCCACTCAGGGGACAGGGGTCTACGAGCAGTACTTC
CATQGTGVYEQYF
>TRBV9|TRBD2|.|TRBJ2-1
TGTGCCAGCAGCGCGGGACTAGCGGTTTACAATGAGCAGTTCTTC
CASSAGLAVYNEQFF
>TRBV20-1|.|.|TRBJ2-1
TGCAGTGCTAGGGGACTCAATGAGCAGTTCTTC
CSARGLNEQFF
>TRBV7-9|.|few|TRBJ2-5
TGTGCCAGCAGCTTAATCCAGGGATCTCAAGAGACCCAGTACTTC
CASSLIQGSQETQYF
>TRBV5-1|TRBD2|.|TRBJ2-1
TGCGCCAGCAGCTTTCGGGCGGGAGGGCCCTACAATGAGCAGTTCTTC
CASSFRAGGPYNEQFF
>TRBV7-9|TRBD1|.|TRBJ2-3
TGTGCCAGCAGCTTAAACAGGGGGCTTCCAGATACGCAGTATTTT
CASSLNRGLPDTQYF
>TRBV2|.|.|TRBJ2-5
TGTGCCAGCAGCCCACGTCAGGGACAAGAGACCCAGTACTTC
CASSPRQGQETQYF
>TRBV6-5|.|.|TRBJ2-3
TGTGCCAGCATAGGAGGGGCGGGAGATACGCAGTATTTT
CASIGGAGDTQYF
>TRBV10-1|TRBD2|.|TRBJ2-1
TGCGCCAGCAGTGAAGGGACTAGCGGCTACAATGAGCAGTTCTTC
CASSEGTSGYNEQFF
>TRBV7-3|TRBD2|.|TRBJ2-2
TGTGCCAGCAGCTCCGGGGCGGGAGGTAGATCCGGGGAGCTGTTTTTT
CASSSGAGGRSGELFF
>TRBV27|.|.|TRBJ2-7
TGTGCCAGCAGTGCCCTAAGCTCCTACGAGCAGTACTTC
CASSALSSYEQYF
>TRBV6-1|TRBD2|.|TRBJ2-1
TGTGCCAGCAGTGAACTGTTAGTAGCGGGCTCCTACAATGAGCAGTTCTTC
CASSELLVAGSYNEQFF
>TRBV30|.|.|TRBJ2-3
TGTGCCTGGAGTGCGGGTTTTAGCACAGATACGCAGTATTTT
CAWSAGFSTDTQYF
>TRBV5-1|.|.|TRBJ2-5
TGCGCCAGCAAGGCAGGGGACATCATAGAGACCCAGTACTTC
CASKAGDIIETQYF
>TRBV30|TRBD2|.|TRBJ2-7
TGTGCCTGGAGTGTAGCTGGGACTAGCGGGTACGAGCAGTACTTC
CAWSVAGTSGYEQYF
>TRBV6-1|.|.|TRBJ2-1
TGTGCCAGCAGTGAATCTAGCGCCTCCTACAATGAGCAGTTCTTC
CASSESSASYNEQFF